This TCR beta chain was retrieved from a study of blood T cell repertoires in COVID-19. Study at large: Sites across the United States, Italy and Spain contributed samples from acute and convalescent COVID-19. T cells, B-cell-depleted T cells, or PBMCs provided the cDNA or gDNA that served as material.

The germline V and J ends were trimmed by 1 base and 6 bases, with 13 bases remaining between them. The CDR3 consists of 15 residues. The V gene's germline CDR1 is LGHDT and CDR2 YNNKEL (reference sequence). The repertoire was sequenced with immunoSEQ multiplex PCR; TCRdb's copy has only in-frame clones and lacks some. The data contain 300,000 to 400,000 clones, about 83% of them singletons. This TCR was sampled from a man aged 25-40 years with active or convalescent COVID-19. Sequences were obtained from peripheral blood. This chain connects TRBV3-1 (or the pseudogene TRBV3-2) to TRBJ2-1; D perhaps matches TRBD2 (5 bases). The CDR3: CASSQAVGVANEQFF. In nucleotides, the CDR3 is TGTGCCAGCAGCCAAGCTGTCGGGGTTGCCAATGAGCAGTTCTTC.